These T cell receptor beta chains were read from a single sample in a study of blood T cell repertoires in COVID-19. Produced via immunoSEQ multiplex PCR; TCRdb's table is partial and in-frame only. The sample has around 100,000 clones; about 85% are singletons. The sequencing input was peripheral blood. The origin of the receptors is a man aged 45-65 years in a cohort sampled during active COVID-19. Each CDR3 is given with its conserved first and last residue. Fields, in order: V gene, J gene, D gene, clone size, CDR3 protein, CDR3 DNA. D genes are given only for firm matches. Clone size is not always given. Where it is, it says once, few, many or a class for expanded clones.

>TRBV6-5|TRBJ1-2|NA|NA
CASSFSVNYGYTF
TGTGCCAGCAGTTTTTCAGTTAACTATGGCTACACCTTC
>TRBV24-1|TRBJ1-4|TRBD1|NA
CATSDLSGGGSEKLFF
TGTGCCACCAGTGATTTGTCAGGGGGCGGAAGTGAAAAACTGTTTTTT
>TRBV7-9|TRBJ1-5|NA|NA
CASRTGFVWDQPQHF
TGTGCCAGCCGCACAGGGTTTGTTTGGGATCAGCCCCAGCATTTT
>TRBV28|TRBJ2-3|TRBD1|NA
CASSSRDRGVPDTQYF
TGTGCCAGCAGTTCCCGGGACAGGGGCGTCCCAGATACGCAGTATTTT
>TRBV3-1/TRBV3-2|TRBJ2-5|TRBD2|NA
CASSQDGGTSGRPQYF
TGTGCCAGCAGCCAAGATGGCGGGACTAGTGGCCGCCCCCAGTACTTC
>TRBV5-1|TRBJ1-5|TRBD1|NA
CASSWRRDRGRTGFGQPQHF
TGCGCCAGCAGCTGGAGGAGGGACAGGGGGCGCACAGGCTTCGGCCAGCCCCAGCATTTT
>TRBV18|TRBJ1-2|NA|once
CASSSLDSNYGYTF
TGTGCCAGCTCAAGTTTGGACAGCAACTATGGCTACACCTTC
>TRBV19|TRBJ2-2|NA|NA
CASRSRGETGELFF
TGTGCCAGTAGGTCCAGGGGAGAGACCGGGGAGCTGTTTTTT
>TRBV7-8|TRBJ2-2|TRBD2|NA
CASSALAGATGELFF
TGTGCCAGCAGCGCATTAGCGGGGGCTACCGGGGAGCTGTTTTTT
>TRBV6-6|TRBJ2-3|NA|NA
CASSYWGGAAQGQYF
TGTGCCAGCAGTTACTGGGGGGGGGCGGCTCAGGGGCAGTATTTT
>TRBV7-2|TRBJ2-1|NA|NA
CASSTDGAYNEQFF
TGTGCCAGCAGCACTGACGGAGCCTACAATGAGCAGTTCTTC
>TRBV18|TRBJ2-1|TRBD2|NA
CASSQRDGVYAFF
TGTGCCAGCTCACAGCGGGACGGTGTGTATGCGTTCTTC
>TRBV11-3|TRBJ2-3|TRBD2|NA
CASSPTTSGGADTQYF
TGTGCCAGCAGCCCAACGACTAGCGGGGGCGCAGATACGCAGTATTTT
>TRBV19|TRBJ1-6|TRBD1|NA
CASSIDGTGGTPLHF
TGTGCCAGTAGTATAGACGGGACAGGTGGAACACCCCTCCACTTT
>TRBV23-1|TRBJ1-2|NA|NA
CASGGMTALHYGYTF
TGCGCCAGCGGGGGGATGACGGCCCTGCACTATGGCTACACCTTC
>TRBV6-5|TRBJ2-7|NA|NA
CASSLEPAYEQYF
TGTGCCAGCAGCTTGGAGCCAGCCTACGAGCAGTACTTC
>TRBV28|TRBJ2-3|NA|few
CASSSSFPVDTQYF
TGTGCCAGCAGTTCGTCGTTTCCGGTGGATACGCAGTATTTT
>TRBV11-3|TRBJ2-3|TRBD2|NA
CASSPSGGRTDTQYF
TGTGCCAGCAGCCCGAGCGGGGGTCGCACAGATACGCAGTATTTT
>TRBV7-3|TRBJ2-6|TRBD1|NA
CASSSGTVSSGANVLTF
TGTGCCAGCAGCTCCGGGACAGTGAGCTCTGGGGCCAACGTCCTGACTTTC
>TRBV19|TRBJ1-3|NA|NA
CASSSGAAPSTGNTIYF
TGTGCCAGTAGTAGTGGGGCTGCCCCCAGCACTGGAAACACCATATATTTT
>TRBV4-1|TRBJ1-5|NA|NA
CASSQDHKGRSNQPQHF
TGCGCCAGCAGCCAAGATCACAAGGGGCGAAGCAATCAGCCCCAGCATTTT
>TRBV18|TRBJ2-7|TRBD2|NA
CASSKAGGSGEQYF
TGTGCCAGCTCAAAAGCGGGGGGAAGCGGCGAGCAGTACTTC
>TRBV6-4|TRBJ2-3|NA|NA
CASRKSLDTQYF
TGTGCCAGCCGCAAAAGCTTGGATACGCAGTATTTT
>TRBV5-1|TRBJ2-5|TRBD1|NA
CASSLSGTGLETQYF
TGCGCCAGCAGCTTGTCCGGGACAGGGCTGGAGACCCAGTACTTC
>TRBV5-4|TRBJ2-7|TRBD1|NA
CASSLTGENTYEQYF
TGTGCCAGCAGCTTGACAGGGGAGAATACCTACGAGCAGTACTTC
>TRBV6-5|TRBJ1-2|NA|NA
CASSYSRTAGYTF
TGTGCCAGCAGTTACTCGAGGACAGCTGGCTACACCTTC
>TRBV6-5|TRBJ2-1|NA|NA
CASVGGHSEQFF
TGTGCCAGCGTCGGGGGGCATAGTGAGCAGTTCTTC
>TRBV5-1|TRBJ1-6|TRBD1|NA
CASSLGGTGDSPLHF
TGCGCCAGCAGCCTGGGAGGGACAGGTGATTCACCCCTCCACTTT
>TRBV5-1|TRBJ2-2|TRBD2|once
CASSYRGGAGTGELFF
TGCGCCAGCAGCTACCGCGGGGGGGCCGGAACCGGGGAGCTGTTTTTT
>TRBV5-5|TRBJ2-5|TRBD2|NA
CASSLRGGLQETQYF
TGTGCCAGCAGCTTGCGGGGAGGGCTCCAAGAGACCCAGTACTTC
>TRBV18|TRBJ2-6|TRBD1|NA
CASSRGTANSGANVLTF
TGTGCCAGCTCACGAGGGACAGCCAACTCTGGGGCCAACGTCCTGACTTTC
>TRBV7-6|TRBJ1-3|NA|NA
CASSLVVGQNSGNTIYF
TGTGCCAGCAGCTTAGTTGTAGGACAGAATTCTGGAAACACCATATATTTT
>TRBV27|TRBJ2-5|TRBD1|NA
CASSLYETGYPETQYF
TGTGCCAGCAGTTTATACGAGACAGGGTATCCGGAGACCCAGTACTTC
>TRBV6-5|TRBJ1-6|NA|NA
CASSYHRGGESPLHF
TGTGCCAGCAGTTACCATCGGGGGGGTGAGTCACCCCTCCACTTT
>TRBV12-5|TRBJ2-1|TRBD2|NA
CASGVSGANNEQFF
TGTGCTAGTGGGGTGAGCGGGGCCAACAATGAGCAGTTCTTC
>TRBV7-9|TRBJ1-1|NA|once
CASSIGTEAFF
TGTGCCAGCAGTATAGGGACAGAAGCTTTCTTT
>TRBV27|TRBJ2-7|TRBD1|NA
CASSWSGTGASYEQYF
TGTGCCAGCAGTTGGTCCGGGACAGGGGCTTCCTACGAGCAGTACTTC
>TRBV5-1|TRBJ2-7|NA|NA
CASSLAVSSYEQYF
TGCGCCAGCAGCTTGGCAGTTTCCTCCTACGAGCAGTACTTC
>TRBV5-1|TRBJ2-2|TRBD2|NA
CASSVERGGELFF
TGCGCCAGCAGCGTGGAGCGGGGTGGGGAGCTGTTTTTT
>TRBV9|TRBJ1-2|NA|NA
CASSLGTPNYGYTF
TGTGCCAGCAGCCTAGGGACACCTAACTATGGCTACACCTTC
>TRBV9|TRBJ2-5|TRBD1|NA
CASSATGTGPQETQYF
TGTGCCAGCAGCGCTACCGGGACAGGGCCTCAAGAGACCCAGTACTTC
>TRBV7-2|TRBJ2-1|TRBD2|NA
CASSLKRGLYNEQFF
TGTGCCAGCAGCCTCAAGCGGGGGCTCTACAATGAGCAGTTCTTC
>TRBV5-6|TRBJ2-3|NA|NA
CASSLPGSLYTQYF
TGTGCCAGCAGCTTGCCGGGTAGTTTATATACGCAGTATTTT
>TRBV4-2|TRBJ2-5|NA|NA
CASSQATGRETQYF
TGTGCCAGCAGCCAAGCCACGGGGAGAGAGACCCAGTACTTC
>TRBV7-2|TRBJ2-7|TRBD2|NA
CASSKSGARSYEQYF
TGTGCCAGCAGCAAAAGCGGGGCGCGCTCCTACGAGCAGTACTTC
>TRBV28|TRBJ2-3|TRBD2|NA
CASSSPGRGGKNTQYF
TGTGCCAGCAGTTCCCCGGGGCGGGGGGGCAAGAATACGCAGTATTTT
>TRBV5-4|TRBJ1-1|NA|few
CASSFGGNTEAFF
TGTGCCAGCAGCTTCGGGGGTAACACTGAAGCTTTCTTT
>TRBV24-1|TRBJ2-2|NA|NA
CATSDLRAGRPANTGELFF
TGTGCCACCAGTGATTTGCGAGCGGGCCGGCCCGCGAACACCGGGGAGCTGTTTTTT
>TRBV6-1|TRBJ1-6|TRBD1|NA
CASSENWGQGNPLHF
TGTGCCAGCAGTGAAAATTGGGGACAGGGCAACCCCCTCCACTTT
>TRBV29-1|TRBJ1-2|NA|NA
CSVESGVGYTF
TGCAGCGTTGAATCCGGGGTGGGCTACACCTTC
>TRBV7-9|TRBJ1-3|TRBD1|few
CASSIRQGPGNTIYF
TGTGCCAGCAGCATTAGACAGGGCCCTGGAAACACCATATATTTT
>TRBV6-5|TRBJ2-3|NA|NA
CASSFGRVIDTQYF
TGTGCCAGCAGTTTTGGCAGGGTAATAGATACGCAGTATTTT
>TRBV6-5|TRBJ1-6|NA|NA
CASSHQGNSPLHF
TGTGCCAGCAGCCACCAGGGGAACTCACCCCTCCACTTT
>TRBV19|TRBJ1-1|NA|NA
CASSIGGFGNTEAFF
TGTGCCAGTAGTATTGGAGGTTTCGGGAACACTGAAGCTTTCTTT
>TRBV6-6|TRBJ2-1|NA|few
CASSWGTGAFF
NA